The clone carrying this TCR beta chain has a single count. Its antigen is still unknown. The data are from a study of PD-1 blockade in classical Hodgkin lymphoma. Time point noted: cycle 4 day 1 (C4D1), after five to seven weeks of nivolumab. Each and every patient relapsed after autologous stem cell transplantation, and patients got differing brentuximab vedotin exposure. Starting with thawed PBMCs, CD4+ T cells were purified by magnetic negative selection. Progressive disease, partial response or complete response was each patient's best response. Trimming shortened V by 7 bases and J by 4 bases, and 11 bases separated the two germline ends. Per the germline V gene, CDR1 is MDHEN and CDR2 is SYDVKM. The CDR3 extends over 13 amino acids. Produced via immunoSEQ multiplex PCR; TCRdb's table is partial and in-frame only. The repertoire holds roughly 20,000 clones, with just over 70% as singletons. Study results and caveats: Causes of the repertoire differences remain undefined, possibly disease activity or prior therapy. Reported findings placed baseline TCR diversity lower in newly diagnosed patients (compared with healthy donors).

The chain carries TRBV28 and TRBJ1-5; no clear D gene. Material: CD4+ T cells from blood, obtained before the fourth cycle of nivolumab. The TCR sequence derives from a human donor with classical Hodgkin lymphoma. In DNA form, the CDR3 reads TGTGCCAGCAACGAAGGAGGGAATCAGCCCCAGCATTTT. This translates into CASNEGGNQPQHF.